Below are 23 T cell receptor beta chains sequenced from a single sample in a study of regulatory T cells in long-lasting Graves disease. Construction of the TCR beta libraries employed iRepertoire HTBI primers in conjunction with Arm-PCR of CDR3 regions. TCRdb reprocessed the multiplex PCR reads with MiXCR, giving one entry per CDR3 protein. Of under 800,000 distinct CDR3 sequences in the sample, 15% to 20% are singletons; the top ten hold about 17%. Time point indicated: newly diagnosed GD, antithyroid drugs for less than 3 months. RNA isolated from PBMCs was used to make the TCR library. This sample was also put to use in a study of T cells in Graves' hyperthyroidism and ophthalmopathy.

The source was peripheral blood mononuclear cells (PBMCs), collected at new diagnosis, from a patient treated with antithyroid drugs. These receptors originate from a woman between 25 and 40 years old with Graves disease.

The rearrangement links TRBV19 to TRBJ2-7; D may be TRBD2 (5 bases). Trimming took 1 base from V and 2 from J, leaving 12 bases between them. Germline CDR1 reads LNHDA; CDR2 reads SQIVND (reference sequence). The CDR3 loop spans 15 amino acids. CDR3 sequence (DNA): TGTGCCAGTAGTATAGTATCCAGCGGAACCTACGAGCAGTACTTC. Encoded protein: CASSIVSSGTYEQYF. The variable domain in full, with the rest retrieved from reference TRBV19 and TRBJ2-7, is DGGITQSPKYLFRKEGQNVTLSCEQNLNHDAMYWYRQDPGQGLRLIYYSQIVNDFQKGDIAEGYSVSREKKESFPLTVTSAQKNPTAFYLCASSIVSSGTYEQYFGPGTRLTVT.

This clonotype has ten or more counts. The genes are TRBV11-3 and TRBJ2-1; TRBD2 matches at 11 bases. The trim removed 5 bases at V and 10 bases at J, leaving 4 bases unmatched. Germline loops: CDR1 SGHNT, CDR2 YENEEA. The CDR3 runs 13 residues. The CDR3 protein is CASSQRLAGEQFF. The DNA of the CDR3 is TGTGCCAGCAGCCAAAGACTAGCGGGAGAGCAGTTCTTC.

This clonotype was seen a handful of times. V usage is TRBV4-1 and J usage is TRBJ1-4; possible D gene TRBD1, 6 bases. V gave up 4 bases and J gave up 7 bases, with 19 bases separating them. Germline V gene data show CDR1 as MGHRA and CDR2 as YSYEKL. The CDR3 extends over 16 amino acids. CDR3 loop: CASSPGIFPRGEKLFF. The CDR3 DNA reads as TGCGCCAGCAGCCCCGGTATCTTCCCCAGGGGTGAAAAACTGTTTTTT.

The sample holds many counts of this clonotype. The chain has TRBV12-5 and TRBJ1-1; TRBD1 is a possible D gene (5 bases). The germline V gene has CDR1 LGHNT and CDR2 FRNRAP. Trimming pared 5 bases from V and 7 bases from J, leaving 11 bases between. This CDR3 region has 12 residues. CDR3 coding DNA: TGTGCTAGTGGTGATGACAGCCTTGAAGCTTTCTTT. It specifies CASGDDSLEAFF.

In its sample, this clonotype was seen a few times. The chain combines TRBV7-9 with TRBJ1-1; D is ambiguous. V dropped 2 bases and J dropped 10 bases, with 17 bases sitting between them. From germline, CDR1 is SEHNR and CDR2 FQNEAQ (reference sequence). This CDR3 spans 14 amino acids. This CDR3 reads CASSLIEDAGGAFF. As DNA, the CDR3 is TGTGCCAGCAGCTTAATAGAGGACGCCGGCGGAGCTTTCTTT.

Many counts were recorded for this clonotype. At one of its ends the junction is not consistent with the germline gene, which may arise from a read error. This chain links TRBV27 with TRBJ2-3, with D perhaps TRBD2 (5 bases). The length of the CDR3 is 15 residues. Germline V gene sequence: CDR1 MNHEY, CDR2 SMNVEV (reference sequence). The CDR3: CASSLWTASTDTQYF. The CDR3 bases are TGTGCCAGCAGCTTATGGACTGCGAGCACAGATACGCAGTATTTT.

This clonotype was picked up many times. The J gene is TRBJ2-7, the V gene TRBV6-1; D may be TRBD1 (6 bases). V dropped 6 bases and J dropped 2 bases, with 17 bases sitting between them. This CDR3 has 15 amino acids. CDR1 and CDR2 from the germline V gene are MNHNS and SASEGT. CDR3 sequence (DNA): TGTGCCAGCAGCCGCCGGACAGCTAAAGCCTACGAGCAGTACTTC. Protein product: CASSRRTAKAYEQYF.

The chain recombines TRBV20-1 with TRBJ2-7; perhaps D is TRBD1 or TRBD2 (7 bases each). The V and J ends lost 6 bases and 2 bases respectively, with 14 bases between them. The germline V gene has CDR1 DFQATT and CDR2 SNEGSKA (reference sequence). CDR3 length: 13 amino acids. The CDR3 nucleotides read TGCAGTGCGGGGGGGACAGCAGCCTACGAGCAGTACTTC. Translation gives CSAGGTAAYEQYF.

This clonotype was found a few times. This chain uses TRBV3-1 with TRBJ1-2, with 9 bases fitting TRBD1. V dropped 6 bases and J dropped 8; count of bases not matched to a gene: 7. CDR1 is LGHDT and CDR2 is YNNKEL in the germline V gene (reference sequence). This CDR3 spans 13 amino acids. The CDR3 loop is CASREQGALGYTF. In DNA form, the CDR3 reads TGTGCCAGCAGGGAACAGGGGGCCTTAGGCTACACCTTC.

The sample holds a few counts of this clonotype. This chain joins TRBV5-4 and TRBJ2-2; the D is unclear. Germline lookup yields CDR1 SGHNT and CDR2 YYREEE (reference sequence). V was shortened by 4 bases and J by 9 bases, with 13 bases between the two germline ends. The CDR3 has 13 amino acids. The CDR3 sequence: CASSPLVGRELFF. The CDR3 nucleotides are TGTGCCAGCAGCCCCTTGGTGGGCAGGGAGCTGTTTTTT. Looking up the rest from reference TRBV5-4 and TRBJ2-2 gives the full variable domain: ETGVTQSPTHLIKTRGQQVTLRCSSQSGHNTVSWYQQALGQGPQFIFQYYREEENGRGNFPPRFSGLQFPNYSSELNVNALELDDSALYLCASSPLVGRELFFGEGSRLTVL.

This clonotype showed up just a few times. This chain connects TRBV7-9 to TRBJ2-7; D is possibly TRBD1 (5 bases). In germline, CDR1 is SEHNR, CDR2 FQNEAQ (reference sequence). The V end lost 4 bases, the J end lost 2 bases, and 12 bases lay between the germline ends. This CDR3 has 14 amino acids. Written as DNA, the CDR3 is TGTGCCAGCAGCTCCCCCGACAGAACCTACGAGCAGTACTTC. Translating it yields CASSSPDRTYEQYF.

This clonotype was observed a few times. The chain links TRBV5-4 to TRBJ2-6; D might be TRBD2 (6 bases). The ends were cut back, 2 bases at V and 0 bases at J, with 12 bases in the middle. The CDR3 covers 17 residues. Germline CDR1 reads SGHNT; CDR2 reads YYREEE (reference sequence). The CDR3 reads CASSLRDSFSGANVLTF. In nucleotides, the CDR3 is TGTGCCAGCAGCTTACGGGACTCGTTCTCTGGGGCCAACGTCCTGACTTTC.

This clonotype was seen many times. The CDR3 here is CASSFYYGSGEQYF. DNA for the CDR3: TGTGCCAGCAGTTTTTACTATGGAAGCGGCGAGCAGTACTTC. The rearrangement uses TRBV28 and TRBJ2-7; perhaps TRBD2 as D (5 bases). Trimming took off 3 bases at V and 6 bases at J, with 15 bases between the two ends. The germline V gene has CDR1 MDHEN and CDR2 SYDVKM. This CDR3 is built from 14 residues.

There are many counts of this clonotype. For the CDR3, the DNA is TGTGCCAGCAGCCAAGTTCACGGGAGCGGAGAGACCCAGTACTTC. It encodes CASSQVHGSGETQYF. The chain has TRBV3-1 and TRBJ2-5; weak D call: TRBD2 (6 bases). Germline CDR1 is LGHDT and CDR2 is YNNKEL (reference sequence). Trimming cost V 1 base and J 4 bases, with 13 bases left between them. CDR3 length: 15 residues.

In the case of this clonotype: A much larger clone differs from this one at a single base, so this may be a read error. The V call is TRBV6-2 or TRBV6-3, the J call TRBJ1-1, with D perhaps matching TRBD1 (6 bases). Germline V gene sequence: CDR1 MNHEY, CDR2 SVGEGT. The CDR3 consists of 13 residues. CDR3 coding DNA: TGTGCCAGCAGTTTCGGCCGGCCAGGGGAAGCTTCCTTT. Translating gives CASSFGRPGEASF.

This clonotype has at least ten counts. V and J are TRBV12-3 or TRBV12-4 and TRBJ2-2; 10 bases align to TRBD1. The CDR3 contains 16 residues. Trimming took 8 bases from V and 2 from J; bases not matched to a gene: 8. The CDR3 here is CASGDRDRGNTGELFF. Written as DNA, the CDR3 is TGTGCCAGCGGTGACCGGGACAGGGGTAACACCGGGGAGCTGTTTTTT.

In this sample, this clonotype turned up once. Just one base apart from a much larger clone, this may be a read error. The V and J genes are TRBV27 and TRBJ2-7, with 11 bases that match TRBD2. J gave up 0 bases and V 5 bases, and 9 bases lay outside the gene matches. The CDR3 spans 17 residues. Per the germline V gene, CDR1 is MNHEY and CDR2 is SMNVEV (reference sequence). This CDR3 is CASSPFLGLAGSYEQYF. The CDR3 DNA reads TGTGCCAGCAGTCCATTCCTCGGACTAGCGGGCTCCTACGAGCAGTACTTC.

The chain is built from TRBV6-1 and TRBJ2-4; 7 nucleotides align to TRBD1. The CDR3 covers 15 residues. Germline V gene data show CDR1 as MNHNS and CDR2 as SASEGT. The junction had 10 bases not matched to a gene; V was cut back by 4 bases and J by 7 bases. For the CDR3, the DNA is TGTGCCAGCAGTGCCTCATCGGGACAGCATAACATTCAGTACTTC. It translates to CASSASSGQHNIQYF.

This clonotype has at least ten counts. The J gene is TRBJ2-2, the V gene TRBV7-2, with D possibly TRBD1 on 5 matching bases. The CDR3 spans 14 residues. Trimming stripped 2 bases from V and 3 bases from J, with 7 bases between. Germline loops: CDR1 SGHTA, CDR2 FQGNSA. Written as DNA, the CDR3 is TGTGCCAGCAGCTTATTACAGGACACCGGGGAGCTGTTTTTT. Translation: CASSLLQDTGELFF.

This clonotype appeared many times. The chain joins TRBV6-1 to TRBJ1-2; 10 positions agree with TRBD1. With 6 bases clipped from V and 4 bases from J, the junction kept 11 bases outside the gene matches. Germline assignment: CDR1 MNHNS and CDR2 SASEGT. There are 16 residues in the CDR3. This chain's CDR3 is CASSPERDRGFYGYTF. CDR3 nucleotides: TGTGCCAGCAGCCCCGAACGGGACAGGGGTTTCTATGGCTACACCTTC.

This clonotype was seen many times. The chain links TRBV2 to TRBJ2-1; 11 positions match TRBD2. Germline loops: CDR1 SNHLY, CDR2 FYNNEI. The ends lost 7 bases at V and 5 bases at J; junction bases unmatched: 4. This CDR3 has 14 residues. CDR3: CASKPGLADNEQFF. In DNA, the CDR3 is TGTGCCAGCAAACCGGGACTAGCGGACAATGAGCAGTTCTTC.

The gene calls are TRBV11-3 and TRBJ1-1, with D tentatively TRBD1 (6 bases). CDR1 is SGHNT, CDR2 YENEEA, per germline. The CDR3 runs 12 residues. V was shortened by 9 bases and J by 6 bases, with 14 bases between the two germline ends. In DNA form, the CDR3 reads TGTGCCAGGGGGGCTGGTATACCTGAAGCTTTCTTT. It yields the protein CARGAGIPEAFF. Complete variable domain (other parts from reference TRBV11-3 and TRBJ1-1): EAGVVQSPRYKIIEKKQPVAFWCNPISGHNTLYWYLQNLGQGPELLIRYENEEAVDDSQLPKDRFSAERLKGVDSTLKIQPAELGDSAVYLCARGAGIPEAFFGQGTRLTVV.

On this clonotype itself: A read error is possible here, since a much larger clone lies one base away. The chain couples TRBV6-2 or TRBV6-3 to TRBJ2-7; 8 bases line up with TRBD1. The CDR3 runs 14 residues. CDR1 and CDR2 (germline): MNHEY, SVGEGT. Written as DNA, the CDR3 is TGTGCCGGCAGTTACGGGACAGGTTCCTACGAGCAGTACTTC. Its translation is CAGSYGTGSYEQYF.